This T cell receptor beta chain was sequenced in a study of identical twins. In this sample, this clonotype turned up a few times. CDR1 and CDR2 from the germline V gene are MNHNS and SASEGT. The CDR3 is made up of 14 amino acids. The V end was cut by 2 bases, the J end by 6 bases, with 14 bases between. One entry per CDR3 protein results from TCRdb running MiXCR on the 5' RACE reads. Altogether around 250,000 distinct CDR3 sequences are present, 5.5% to 8% being singletons, with the ten largest covering about 3.6%. These sequences were also reported in another study, on yellow fever vaccine responses in identical twins. From that report: Reportedly, the response of twins' T cells to the vaccine seemed partly convergent, partly personalized.

Sequenced material: memory (CD45RO+) T cells sorted from blood. This sequence was found in a woman aged 18-30 years in good health. The gene calls are TRBV6-1 and TRBJ2-7, with D possibly being TRBD1 (5 bases). The chain's CDR3 is CASSETQATIEQYF. DNA of the CDR3: TGTGCCAGCAGTGAAACACAGGCGACCATCGAGCAGTACTTC.